These T cell receptor beta chains were read from a single sample in a study of T cell changes during pregnancy in multiple sclerosis. Libraries were prepared by immunoSEQ multiplex PCR; TCRdb keeps only in-frame clonotypes and omits some of them. The sample carries more than 80,000 clones, around 96% recorded once. Here the sequenced sample was peripheral blood, taken in the second trimester of pregnancy. The receptors here all came from a female donor with multiple sclerosis, enrolled in a pregnancy study. Each CDR3 is given with its conserved first and last residue. D genes are given only for firm matches. Where a row states a size, it is once, few, many or the class of an expanded clone; other rows omit it.

j_call v_call cdr3_length d_call clone_size cdr3_aa cdr3_nt
TRBJ2-7 TRBV11-1 16 TRBD1 once CASRQQGAMGFYEQYF TGTGCCAGCCGCCAACAGGGGGCTATGGGGTTCTACGAGCAGTACTTC
TRBJ2-2 TRBV9 16 TRBD1 NA CASSVVGQGGTGELFF TGTGCCAGCAGCGTAGTGGGACAGGGGGGCACCGGGGAGCTGTTTTTT
TRBJ2-7 TRBV7-9 13 NA NA CASSLVLGYEQYF TGTGCCAGCAGCTTAGTACTCGGGTACGAGCAGTACTTC
TRBJ1-1 TRBV7-6 13 TRBD1 NA CASSPRTGQEAFF TGTGCCAGCAGCCCTAGGACAGGTCAAGAAGCTTTCTTT
TRBJ1-1 TRBV27 14 TRBD1 NA CASSYQGGNTEAFF TGTGCCAGCAGTTACCAGGGGGGGAACACTGAAGCTTTCTTT
TRBJ2-5 TRBV30 14 TRBD2 NA CAWRAGGPGETQYF TGTGCCTGGAGGGCGGGGGGACCGGGGGAGACCCAGTACTTC
TRBJ2-7 TRBV10-2 14 TRBD2 once CASRGGRDAYEQYF TGCGCCAGCAGGGGCGGGAGGGACGCTTACGAGCAGTACTTC
TRBJ1-2 TRBV7-2 15 NA once CASSYARGGGYGYTF TGTGCCAGCAGCTACGCCCGGGGGGGCGGCTATGGCTACACCTTC
TRBJ1-1 TRBV29-1 16 NA NA CSVEVPQLGQNTEAFF TGCAGCGTTGAAGTCCCGCAATTGGGGCAGAACACTGAAGCTTTCTTT
TRBJ1-3 TRBV5-4 17 NA once CASSWDRGLSSGNTIYF TGTGCCAGCAGCTGGGACCGGGGACTAAGCTCTGGAAACACCATATATTTT
TRBJ1-2 TRBV6-1 14 NA NA CASRGIGGTYGYTF TGTGCCAGCAGGGGTATCGGGGGGACCTATGGCTACACCTTC
TRBJ2-1 TRBV6-1 15 TRBD2 NA CASSAVAGAYNEQFF TGTGCCAGCAGTGCGGTAGCGGGAGCGTACAATGAGCAGTTCTTC
TRBJ2-3 TRBV11-1 16 TRBD2 NA CASSFGAGVSTDTQYF TGTGCCAGCAGCTTTGGGGCGGGAGTCAGCACAGATACGCAGTATTTT
TRBJ1-1 TRBV28 16 NA NA CASSGTFGGRITEAFF TGTGCCAGCAGCGGGACTTTCGGGGGTAGGATCACTGAAGCTTTCTTT
TRBJ2-3 TRBV28 14 TRBD2 NA CASYSGSSTDTQYF TGTGCTTCATACAGCGGGAGTAGCACAGATACGCAGTATTTT
TRBJ2-2 TRBV10-1 15 TRBD2 NA CASSEISGRTGELFF TGCGCCAGCAGTGAGATCAGCGGGAGGACCGGGGAGCTGTTTTTT
TRBJ2-1 TRBV5-1 16 TRBD2 NA CASSLVPSGRTNEQFF TGCGCCAGCAGCTTGGTTCCTAGCGGGAGGACCAATGAGCAGTTCTTC
TRBJ2-2 TRBV12-5 15 TRBD2 once CASGPAPGRAGELFF TGTGCTAGTGGTCCCGCCCCCGGGAGGGCCGGGGAGCTGTTTTTT
TRBJ2-3 TRBV4-3 16 TRBD2 NA CASSHPTSGGPDTQYF TGCGCCAGCAGCCATCCAACTAGCGGGGGGCCAGATACGCAGTATTTT
TRBJ2-5 TRBV6-5 14 NA NA CASSPLLGEETQYF TGTGCCAGCAGTCCCCTGTTAGGGGAAGAGACCCAGTACTTC
TRBJ2-1 TRBV5-4 11 NA NA CASSSRDEQFF TGTGCCAGCAGCTCCAGGGATGAGCAGTTCTTC
TRBJ1-1 TRBV11-3 13 TRBD1 NA CASQGAVGTEAFF TGTGCCTCACAGGGGGCAGTTGGCACTGAAGCTTTCTTT
TRBJ2-7 TRBV21-1 17 NA NA CASSKEVRHLPSYEQYF TGTGCCAGCAGCAAAGAAGTCCGACATCTACCCTCCTACGAGCAGTACTTC
TRBJ2-7 TRBV27 15 TRBD2 NA CASSLGLAGPYEQYF TGTGCCAGCAGTTTGGGACTAGCGGGACCTTACGAGCAGTACTTC
TRBJ1-3 TRBV9 16 NA NA CASSANLVSSGNTIYF TGTGCCAGCAGCGCCAATCTTGTGAGCTCTGGAAACACCATATATTTT
TRBJ2-7 TRBV11-2 15 NA NA CASSQAGWYSYEQYF TGTGCCAGCAGCCAAGCCGGGTGGTACTCCTACGAGCAGTACTTC
TRBJ2-5 TRBV5-4 14 TRBD2 NA CASSRGLAEETQYF TGTGCCAGCAGTCGGGGACTAGCGGAAGAGACCCAGTACTTC
TRBJ2-1 TRBV10-2 15 TRBD2 NA CASSEFGTSVNEQFF TGCGCCAGCAGTGAGTTTGGGACTAGTGTCAATGAGCAGTTCTTC
TRBJ1-2 TRBV2 11 NA once CAAKGGDGYTF TGTGCCGCAAAGGGAGGAGACGGCTACACCTTC
TRBJ2-5 TRBV5-1 13 TRBD1 NA CASSLGQGETQYF TGCGCCAGCAGCCTGGGACAGGGGGAGACCCAGTACTTC
TRBJ2-2 TRBV5-1 16 TRBD1 NA CASSFIGQGNTGELFF TGCGCCAGCAGCTTCATCGGACAGGGTAACACCGGGGAGCTGTTTTTT
TRBJ2-2 TRBV7-6 19 NA NA CASSSPPSQGTSITGELFF TGTGCCAGCAGCTCGCCCCCCTCCCAGGGGACCTCGATCACCGGGGAGCTGTTTTTT
TRBJ1-1 TRBV30 12 NA NA CAWSFGQRGAFF TGTGCCTGGAGTTTCGGACAGCGGGGAGCTTTCTTT
TRBJ1-1 TRBV7-8 14 NA NA CASSPRTENTEAFF TGTGCCAGCAGCCCCCGGACAGAGAACACTGAAGCTTTCTTT
TRBJ2-3 TRBV5-1 16 TRBD1 NA CASSPSGTGGADTQYF TGCGCCAGCAGCCCCTCCGGGACAGGGGGCGCAGATACGCAGTATTTT
TRBJ2-1 TRBV19 15 NA NA CASSELSGFYNEQFF TGTGCCAGTAGTGAGCTTAGCGGATTCTACAATGAGCAGTTCTTC
TRBJ2-4 TRBV4-1 18 NA NA CASSQDGRVVGDKNIQYF TGCGCCAGCAGCCAAGACGGCAGGGTCGTTGGGGACAAAAACATTCAGTACTTC
TRBJ2-3 TRBV27 15 TRBD2 NA CASSLAGGRADTQYF TGTGCCAGCAGTTTAGCGGGAGGGAGGGCAGATACGCAGTATTTT
TRBJ2-5 TRBV7-2 15 TRBD1 NA CASSLLGQGGETQYF TGTGCCAGCAGCTTATTGGGACAGGGAGGGGAGACCCAGTACTTC
TRBJ2-7 TRBV9 16 TRBD2 NA CASSVGGTSGRYEQYF TGTGCCAGCAGCGTAGGTGGGACTAGCGGGCGTTACGAGCAGTACTTC
TRBJ2-1 TRBV6-4 14 TRBD1 NA CASSELTGSNEQFF TGTGCCAGCAGTGAATTGACAGGGAGCAATGAGCAGTTCTTC
TRBJ2-3 TRBV7-9 13 NA once CASTSLRADTQYF TGTGCCAGCACTTCCCTACGCGCAGATACGCAGTATTTT
TRBJ2-1 TRBV11-3 15 TRBD1 NA CASSLYGQGVDEQFF TGTGCCAGCAGCTTATATGGACAGGGGGTGGATGAGCAGTTCTTC
TRBJ2-7 TRBV7-6 14 NA NA CASSLSGAANEQYF TGTGCCAGCAGCTTAAGTGGGGCAGCGAACGAGCAGTACTTC
TRBJ2-3 TRBV30 17 TRBD1 NA CACVSNRGRGTADTQYF TGTGCCTGCGTCTCGAACAGGGGGCGCGGGACAGCAGATACGCAGTATTTT
TRBJ2-1 TRBV7-2 13 TRBD2 NA CATQRGSYNEQFF TGTGCCACCCAGCGGGGCTCCTACAATGAGCAGTTCTTC
TRBJ2-1 TRBV5-1 15 NA NA CASSLGWQGHSEQFF TGCGCCAGCAGCTTGGGATGGCAGGGCCATAGTGAGCAGTTCTTC